The source of this T cell receptor (beta chain) is a study of blood T cells in healthy people across ages. Study findings and constraints: Aged donors had fewer naive CD4+ cells and lower diversity than long-lived donors.

CDR3 length: 13 amino acids. Trimming removed 0 bases from V and 8 bases from J; junction bases left unmatched: 3. The germline V gene has CDR1 MNHNY and CDR2 SVGAGI (reference sequence). This clonotype was counted only a few times. Its antigen is unidentified. The sample providers were healthy Caucasian people from Russia, aged roughly 6 to 100. The authors isolated at least 6 million PBMCs per sample. Combining a sample-barcoded 5' primer with a J-beta primer mix, a second PCR ran for roughly 6 to 12 cycles. The authors tagged each cDNA molecule using a template-switch adaptor with 12 random nucleotides. TCRdb re-called the 5' RACE reads with MiXCR, one entry per CDR3 protein. The table has under 850,000 distinct CDR3 sequences, about 34% seen once; the top ten hold 10% to 15%.

The source of this sequence is a young man in good health. This chain joins TRBV6-6 and TRBJ1-1; 7 bases map to TRBD1. The sample consisted of blood. The CDR3 is CASSYSGQEEAFF. The CDR3 nucleotides read TGTGCCAGCAGTTACTCTGGACAGGAGGAAGCTTTCTTT.